One T cell receptor (beta chain) is described in this entry. Its antigen remains unidentified. Base-call qualities are not available, and no considerably larger clone is one nucleotide away. The trial excluded patients who had a history of autoimmune disease or were on systemic immunosuppression. Peripheral blood for TCR sequencing was collected from all dose cohorts at baseline, on cycle 4 day 1, and on cycle 7 day 1. Samples came from an open-label, multicenter, first-in-human phase I dose-escalation trial of ivuxolimab. Adults with locally advanced or metastatic head and neck squamous cell, hepatocellular, melanoma or renal cell carcinoma were enrolled in the trial. Before TCR sequencing, CD4+ T cells and CD8+ T cells from peripheral blood were sorted into separate populations. This specimen belongs to a study of OX40 agonist ivuxolimab in advanced cancers. Regarding the complete study: Ivuxolimab was an agonistic, fully human IgG2 monoclonal antibody directed against OX40 (CD134), a costimulatory receptor. Prior anti-PD-1, anti-PD-L1 or anti-CTLA-4 therapy was permitted, and less than 45% of dose-escalation patients had received checkpoint inhibitors. A male proportion of 70% to 90% and a mean age of 60 years, ranging from 23 to 79, were recorded for the dose-escalation cohort. Peripheral TCRbeta sequencing aimed to test whether ivuxolimab altered TCR sequence diversity and caused clonal T-cell expansion. Partial responses occurred in three dose-escalation patients, of whom one had hepatocellular carcinoma and two had cutaneous melanoma. Intravenous ivuxolimab was administered to patients every 2 weeks at six dose levels: 0.01, 0.1, 0.3, 1.5, 3 and 10 mg/kg. The paper reports the monotherapy dose-escalation portion (N = 52 patients) of the phase I ivuxolimab trial. Of the approximately 50 dose-escalation patients, hepatocellular carcinoma was present in roughly 19, melanoma in roughly 15, renal cell carcinoma in 9 and head and neck cancer in 9.

Beyond this particular receptor, the publication reports: Low levels of normalized T-cell clonal expansion were also shown by some nonresponding patients. In the 0.1-3.0 mg/kg groups, partial responders had among the lowest normalized peripheral clonal expansion, particularly in CD8+ T cells. After ivuxolimab, expanded clones were on average more numerous among CD8+ T cells than among CD4+ T cells. Clonal expansion of both CD4+ and CD8+ blood T cells was observed from baseline to week 6 at doses 0.1 to 3.0 mg/kg. Antigen specificity was not determined for the clonally expanded peripheral T cells.

To sequence the TCRbeta CDR3 region, genomic DNA was isolated from the sorted cells. TCRbeta CDR3 regions were sequenced using the immunoSEQ Assay. The table comes from immuneACCESS by way of TCRdb, which keeps in-frame sequences with V and J called. Part of the clones is missing from these tables; in studies checked, under half for an unresolved V gene and the rest for unknown reasons. This sample gives fewer than 80,000 clones in total; 85% of them show up just once. The ten biggest clones cover almost 6% of the sample. CDR1 and CDR2, looked up from the germline V gene, are SGHDT and YYEEEE. The CDR3 contains 16 residues, cysteine and phenylalanine counted. Only the CDR3 part of the read is kept: 48 bases, read in frame from the first base. V lost 0 bases and J lost 2 bases, and the count of bases not matched to a germline gene is 1.

This clonotype was sampled from an adult with an advanced solid tumor such as melanoma, head and neck, liver or kidney cancer. This receptor chain uses TRBV5-6 and TRBJ2-6; 8 nucleotides in the junction match TRBD2. The input for sequencing was CD4+ or CD8+ T cells sorted from blood, taken in a trial of the OX40 agonist ivuxolimab. The CDR3 amino acid sequence is: CASSLGRGAGANVLTF. The DNA sequence is TGTGCCAGCAGCTTGGGGCGGGGGGCTGGGGCCAACGTCCTGACTTTC. With the portions outside the CDR3 filled from the reference TRBV5-6 and TRBJ2-6 genes, the complete variable region becomes DAGVTQSPTHLIKTRGQQVTLRCSPKSGHDTVSWYQQALGQGPQFIFQYYEEEERQRGNFPDRFSGHQFPNYSSELNVNALLLGDSALYLCASSLGRGAGANVLTFGAGSRLTVL.